A selection of T cell receptor beta chains follows, all from one sample in a study of blood T cell repertoires in COVID-19. Profiled with immunoSEQ multiplex PCR; TCRdb holds only in-frame clones, not every one. The sample includes 150,000 to 200,000 clones, roughly 84% of them seen just once. Specimen: peripheral blood. The receptors were gathered from an elderly woman with active or convalescent COVID-19. CDR3s include the opening cysteine and the closing phenylalanine or tryptophan. D genes are given only for firm matches. Some rows have no size entry. The others give once, few or many, or a class for an expanded clone.

clone_size: -; v_call: TRBV5-1; j_call: TRBJ2-2; d_call: TRBD2; cdr3_aa: CASSRPSGRSDTGELFF; cdr3_nt: TGCGCCAGCAGCAGACCAAGCGGGAGGTCCGACACCGGGGAGCTGTTTTTT
clone_size: many; v_call: TRBV19; j_call: TRBJ1-1; d_call: -; cdr3_aa: CASSRGIGTEAFF; cdr3_nt: TGTGCCAGTTCTAGGGGTATTGGCACTGAAGCTTTCTTT
clone_size: few; v_call: TRBV15; j_call: TRBJ1-5; d_call: TRBD1; cdr3_aa: CATSRDPQGAGQPQHF; cdr3_nt: TGTGCCACCAGCAGAGACCCACAGGGGGCGGGGCAGCCCCAGCATTTT
clone_size: -; v_call: TRBV2; j_call: TRBJ1-5; d_call: -; cdr3_aa: CASSEVKRSNQPQHF; cdr3_nt: TGTGCCAGCAGTGAGGTTAAGCGGAGCAATCAGCCCCAGCATTTT
clone_size: -; v_call: TRBV7-8; j_call: TRBJ2-7; d_call: -; cdr3_aa: CASSLEFGGPYEQYF; cdr3_nt: TGTGCCAGCAGCTTAGAGTTCGGGGGGCCGTACGAGCAGTACTTC
clone_size: -; v_call: TRBV6-5; j_call: TRBJ1-2; d_call: TRBD1; cdr3_aa: CASIRTGAHYGYTF; cdr3_nt: TGTGCCAGCATCCGGACAGGAGCCCACTATGGCTACACCTTC
clone_size: -; v_call: TRBV30; j_call: TRBJ1-4; d_call: -; cdr3_aa: CAWSGVQANEKLFF; cdr3_nt: TGTGCCTGGAGCGGGGTTCAAGCTAATGAAAAACTGTTTTTT
clone_size: once; v_call: TRBV9; j_call: TRBJ1-1; d_call: TRBD1; cdr3_aa: CASSSQGGGTEAFF; cdr3_nt: TGTGCCAGCAGCTCCCAGGGGGGTGGCACTGAAGCTTTCTTT
clone_size: -; v_call: TRBV25-1; j_call: TRBJ2-3; d_call: TRBD1; cdr3_aa: CASSDSGQGAGDTQYF; cdr3_nt: TGTGCCAGCAGTGATTCGGGACAGGGGGCCGGAGATACGCAGTATTTT
clone_size: few; v_call: TRBV2; j_call: TRBJ1-1; d_call: -; cdr3_aa: CASNRDGGTEAFF; cdr3_nt: TGTGCCAGCAACAGGGATGGGGGCACTGAAGCTTTCTTT
clone_size: -; v_call: TRBV18; j_call: TRBJ1-1; d_call: TRBD1; cdr3_aa: CASSPRTGRDTEAFF; cdr3_nt: TGTGCCAGCTCACCCCGGACAGGGAGAGACACTGAAGCTTTCTTT
clone_size: -; v_call: TRBV7-2; j_call: TRBJ1-4; d_call: TRBD1; cdr3_aa: CASSLVQGATNEKLFF; cdr3_nt: TGTGCCAGCAGCTTAGTGCAGGGGGCAACTAATGAAAAACTGTTTTTT
clone_size: many; v_call: TRBV5-1; j_call: TRBJ2-5; d_call: TRBD1; cdr3_aa: CASSILTGPQETQYF; cdr3_nt: TGCGCCAGCAGCATCCTGACAGGGCCACAAGAGACCCAGTACTTC
clone_size: once; v_call: TRBV7-2; j_call: TRBJ2-3; d_call: -; cdr3_aa: CASSLRPQGLKSTDTQYF; cdr3_nt: TGTGCCAGCAGCTTACGCCCCCAGGGACTCAAAAGCACAGATACGCAGTATTTT
clone_size: -; v_call: TRBV28; j_call: TRBJ1-1; d_call: -; cdr3_aa: CASSPRPRSGAQAFF; cdr3_nt: TGTGCCAGCAGTCCAAGACCACGGAGCGGGGCGCAAGCTTTCTTT
clone_size: -; v_call: TRBV11-2; j_call: TRBJ2-3; d_call: -; cdr3_aa: CASSHRGTSTDTQYF; cdr3_nt: TGTGCCAGCAGCCACCGCGGGACGAGCACAGATACGCAGTATTTT
clone_size: -; v_call: TRBV7-3; j_call: TRBJ2-2; d_call: -; cdr3_aa: CASSSRDSHTGELFF; cdr3_nt: TGTGCCAGCAGCTCGCGGGACTCACACACCGGGGAGCTGTTTTTT
clone_size: -; v_call: TRBV10-1; j_call: TRBJ2-5; d_call: -; cdr3_aa: CASSDRETQYF; cdr3_nt: TGCGCCAGCAGTGACCGAGAGACCCAGTACTTC
clone_size: few; v_call: TRBV6-2/TRBV6-3; j_call: TRBJ1-5; d_call: TRBD1; cdr3_aa: CASSYEDRSNQPQHF; cdr3_nt: TGTGCCAGCAGTTATGAGGACAGGAGCAATCAGCCCCAGCATTTT
clone_size: once; v_call: TRBV14; j_call: TRBJ1-6; d_call: -; cdr3_aa: CASSQSQFGPLHF; cdr3_nt: TGTGCCAGCAGCCAAAGCCAATTTGGACCCCTCCACTTT
clone_size: -; v_call: TRBV7-2; j_call: TRBJ1-1; d_call: -; cdr3_aa: CASSFLAWTEAFF; cdr3_nt: TGTGCCAGCAGCTTTTTGGCGTGGACAGAAGCTTTCTTT
clone_size: -; v_call: TRBV4-2; j_call: TRBJ2-3; d_call: TRBD2; cdr3_aa: CASSPQTSGRTDTQYF; cdr3_nt: TGTGCCAGCAGCCCCCAGACTAGCGGGAGAACAGATACGCAGTATTTT
clone_size: -; v_call: TRBV20-1; j_call: TRBJ1-4; d_call: -; cdr3_aa: CSASTDGSNEKLFF; cdr3_nt: TGCAGTGCTAGTACCGACGGGTCAAATGAAAAACTGTTTTTT
clone_size: -; v_call: TRBV10-3; j_call: TRBJ1-1; d_call: -; cdr3_aa: CAISESGAETEAFF; cdr3_nt: TGTGCCATCAGTGAGTCAGGGGCGGAGACTGAAGCTTTCTTT
clone_size: few; v_call: TRBV28; j_call: TRBJ2-1; d_call: -; cdr3_aa: CASSPLRRALTYNEQFF; cdr3_nt: TGTGCCAGCAGTCCCTTGAGGAGGGCCCTAACCTACAATGAGCAGTTCTTC
clone_size: -; v_call: TRBV2; j_call: TRBJ1-5; d_call: TRBD1; cdr3_aa: CASSQRQGGNQPQHF; cdr3_nt: TGTGCCAGCAGTCAGAGACAGGGTGGCAATCAGCCCCAGCATTTT
clone_size: -; v_call: TRBV24-1; j_call: TRBJ2-3; d_call: -; cdr3_aa: CATRGCSGAGGTDTQYF; cdr3_nt: TGTGCCACCAGGGGTTGCTCAGGGGCGGGAGGCACAGATACGCAGTATTTT
clone_size: -; v_call: TRBV20-1; j_call: TRBJ2-1; d_call: -; cdr3_aa: CSASRVPTFFF; cdr3_nt: TGCAGTGCTTCCCGGGTCCCCACATTTTTCTTC
clone_size: few; v_call: TRBV9; j_call: TRBJ2-1; d_call: -; cdr3_aa: CASSVGPGKGNEQFF; cdr3_nt: TGTGCCAGCAGCGTAGGGCCAGGGAAGGGCAATGAGCAGTTCTTC
clone_size: -; v_call: TRBV11-2; j_call: TRBJ2-7; d_call: -; cdr3_aa: CASSLSGVYEQYF; cdr3_nt: TGTGCCAGCAGCTTGTCGGGGGTCTACGAGCAGTACTTC
clone_size: -; v_call: TRBV7-2; j_call: TRBJ1-1; d_call: TRBD1; cdr3_aa: CASSLRTGNTEAFF; cdr3_nt: TGTGCCAGCAGCCTCAGGACAGGGAACACTGAAGCTTTCTTT
clone_size: few; v_call: TRBV18; j_call: TRBJ1-6; d_call: -; cdr3_aa: CASLPDSDSPLHF; cdr3_nt: TGTGCCAGCTTGCCGGACAGCGATTCACCCCTCCACTTT
clone_size: once; v_call: TRBV9; j_call: TRBJ2-7; d_call: -; cdr3_aa: CASSINPTTIPYEQYF; cdr3_nt: TGTGCCAGCAGCATAAACCCCACGACTATCCCCTACGAGCAGTACTTC
clone_size: -; v_call: TRBV7-9; j_call: TRBJ2-1; d_call: TRBD2; cdr3_aa: CASSLGASGSDEQFF; cdr3_nt: TGTGCCAGCAGCTTAGGGGCTAGCGGGAGTGATGAGCAGTTCTTC
clone_size: -; v_call: TRBV5-1; j_call: TRBJ2-1; d_call: -; cdr3_aa: CASRLSLGGHEQFF; cdr3_nt: TGCGCCAGCAGACTCTCCCTTGGCGGGCATGAGCAGTTCTTC
clone_size: -; v_call: TRBV2; j_call: TRBJ2-7; d_call: -; cdr3_aa: CASSVGGRGYEQYF; cdr3_nt: TGTGCCAGCAGTGTTGGCGGCAGGGGCTACGAGCAGTACTTC
clone_size: -; v_call: TRBV6-5; j_call: TRBJ2-1; d_call: TRBD2; cdr3_aa: CASSYSITSGSGEQFF; cdr3_nt: TGTGCCAGCAGTTACTCGATCACTAGCGGGAGTGGTGAGCAGTTCTTC
clone_size: -; v_call: TRBV9; j_call: TRBJ2-1; d_call: TRBD2; cdr3_aa: CASSLGLAGGEQFF; cdr3_nt: TGTGCCAGCAGCCTCGGACTAGCGGGAGGTGAGCAGTTCTTC
clone_size: -; v_call: TRBV6-5; j_call: TRBJ2-1; d_call: TRBD1; cdr3_aa: CASSWDRAYNEQFF; cdr3_nt: TGTGCCAGCAGTTGGGACAGGGCCTACAATGAGCAGTTCTTC
clone_size: once; v_call: TRBV5-1; j_call: TRBJ2-3; d_call: -; cdr3_aa: CASSFQAGLDTQYF; cdr3_nt: TGCGCCAGCAGCTTCCAAGCGGGCCTGGATACGCAGTATTTT
clone_size: -; v_call: TRBV29-1; j_call: TRBJ2-7; d_call: TRBD2; cdr3_aa: CSVYSRTSGTYEQYF; cdr3_nt: TGCAGCGTCTACAGCCGGACTAGCGGGACCTACGAGCAGTACTTC
clone_size: -; v_call: TRBV24-1; j_call: TRBJ2-1; d_call: -; cdr3_aa: CATSDPGQGNNEQFF; cdr3_nt: TGTGCCACCAGTGATCCGGGACAAGGAAACAATGAGCAGTTCTTC
clone_size: once; v_call: TRBV15; j_call: TRBJ2-2; d_call: -; cdr3_aa: CATSRVREGDTGELFF; cdr3_nt: TGTGCCACCAGCAGAGTCAGGGAAGGCGACACCGGGGAGCTGTTTTTT
clone_size: -; v_call: TRBV12-1; j_call: TRBJ2-7; d_call: -; cdr3_aa: CASSFDGQNDEQYF; cdr3_nt: TGTGCCAGCAGCTTTGATGGACAGAACGACGAGCAGTACTTC
clone_size: -; v_call: TRBV5-6; j_call: TRBJ2-5; d_call: -; cdr3_aa: CASSLTRRAQETQYF; cdr3_nt: TGTGCCAGCAGCCTAACGAGGCGCGCCCAAGAGACCCAGTACTTC
clone_size: -; v_call: TRBV6-2/TRBV6-3; j_call: TRBJ2-1; d_call: TRBD2; cdr3_aa: CASSGGPRTSTYNEQFF; cdr3_nt: TGTGCCAGCAGTGGGGGACCTCGGACTAGTACCTACAATGAGCAGTTCTTC
clone_size: -; v_call: TRBV5-6; j_call: TRBJ1-2; d_call: -; cdr3_aa: CASSLGRVGGYTF; cdr3_nt: TGTGCCAGCAGCTTGGGCAGGGTCGGTGGCTACACCTTC
clone_size: -; v_call: TRBV5-4; j_call: TRBJ1-2; d_call: TRBD1; cdr3_aa: CASSSNKGTGYGYTF; cdr3_nt: TGTGCCAGCAGCTCTAATAAGGGGACAGGCTATGGCTACACCTTC
clone_size: few; v_call: TRBV6-5; j_call: TRBJ1-1; d_call: TRBD1; cdr3_aa: CASTENRGDTEAFF; cdr3_nt: TGTGCCAGCACCGAGAACAGGGGCGACACTGAAGCTTTCTTT
clone_size: -; v_call: TRBV7-2; j_call: TRBJ2-1; d_call: -; cdr3_aa: CASSLAAGWASNEQFF; cdr3_nt: TGTGCCAGCAGCTTAGCGGCAGGGTGGGCATCAAATGAGCAGTTCTTC
clone_size: -; v_call: TRBV6-8; j_call: TRBJ1-1; d_call: -; cdr3_aa: CASSLGQNTEAFF; cdr3_nt: TGTGCCAGCAGTCTCGGACAGAACACTGAAGCTTTCTTT
clone_size: few; v_call: TRBV6-6; j_call: TRBJ1-1; d_call: -; cdr3_aa: CASSSLRGTEAFF; cdr3_nt: TGTGCCAGCAGTTCCCTACGGGGCACTGAAGCTTTCTTT
clone_size: -; v_call: TRBV5-5; j_call: TRBJ1-2; d_call: TRBD1; cdr3_aa: CASSSQTGYNYGYTF; cdr3_nt: TGTGCCAGCAGCTCCCAGACAGGGTATAACTATGGCTACACCTTC
clone_size: -; v_call: TRBV19; j_call: TRBJ1-2; d_call: TRBD1; cdr3_aa: CASQKAGQFVSGYTF; cdr3_nt: TGTGCCAGTCAGAAGGCGGGACAGTTTGTATCGGGCTACACCTTC
clone_size: -; v_call: TRBV3-1/TRBV3-2; j_call: TRBJ1-3; d_call: -; cdr3_aa: CASSQGGGAGNTIYF; cdr3_nt: TGTGCCAGCAGCCAAGGGGGGGGAGCTGGAAACACCATATATTTT
clone_size: -; v_call: TRBV9; j_call: TRBJ2-3; d_call: TRBD1; cdr3_aa: CASSADRADTQYF; cdr3_nt: TGTGCCAGCAGCGCGGACAGGGCAGATACGCAGTATTTT
clone_size: -; v_call: TRBV3-1/TRBV3-2; j_call: TRBJ2-1; d_call: TRBD2; cdr3_aa: CASSQSGLAGGAEQFF; cdr3_nt: TGTGCCAGCAGCCAGTCGGGACTAGCGGGAGGCGCTGAGCAGTTCTTC
clone_size: once; v_call: TRBV9; j_call: TRBJ2-4; d_call: -; cdr3_aa: CASSVGGLNIQYF; cdr3_nt: TGTGCCAGCAGCGTAGGCGGCTTAAACATTCAGTACTTC
clone_size: -; v_call: TRBV5-1; j_call: TRBJ2-5; d_call: -; cdr3_aa: CASSLEAQGGETQYF; cdr3_nt: TGCGCCAGCAGCTTGGAGGCACAGGGAGGGGAGACCCAGTACTTC
clone_size: -; v_call: TRBV3-1/TRBV3-2; j_call: TRBJ1-6; d_call: TRBD1; cdr3_aa: CASSQGQGATPLHF; cdr3_nt: TGTGCCAGCAGCCAAGGACAGGGAGCGACACCCCTCCACTTT